This is a list of T cell receptor beta chains from one sample in a study of shared clonotypes between healthy human individuals. TCRdb's table, derived via immunoSEQ multiplex PCR, lists solely in-frame clones and lacks some. This table holds roughly 2.6 million clones, approximately 94% found once. Material for sequencing was naive CD4+ T cells sorted from blood. Source of these receptors: a man aged 18-30 years in good health. CDR3s include the opening cysteine and the closing phenylalanine or tryptophan.

>TRBJ2-3|TRBV5-4
CASSSAREPGTDTQYF
>TRBJ2-3|TRBV5-1
CASSLALSGGVTDTQYF
>TRBJ1-3|TRBV9
CASSVAGGLTGNTIYF
>TRBJ2-1|TRBV28
CASSTGGASYNEQFF
>TRBJ2-7|TRBV5-1
CASSLGFGDRVYEQYF
>TRBJ1-5|TRBV19
CASSSHSYSNQPQHF
>TRBJ1-3|TRBV6-5
CASSFGNTIYF
>TRBJ1-5|TRBV7-8
CASSLVSNQPQHF
>TRBJ2-5|TRBV5-4
CASSLGQGVQETQYF
>TRBJ1-1|TRBV7-2
CASSLARMNTEAFF
>TRBJ1-5|TRBV2
CASTERTGINQPQHF
>TRBJ2-6|TRBV19
CASSPERLANVLTF
>TRBJ1-1|TRBV6-6
CASSSPITEAFF
>TRBJ1-1|TRBV11-2
CASSSLVTGSTEAFF
>TRBJ1-6|TRBV11-1
CASSRDRRNSPLHF
>TRBJ2-5|TRBV30
CAWTQLQGRETQYF
>TRBJ1-2|TRBV5-1
CASSLDGGYGYTF
>TRBJ2-1|TRBV18
CASSPLGISYNEQFF
>TRBJ1-2|TRBV6-6
CASSHGGSPLYGYTF
>TRBJ1-2|TRBV2
CASSDSGTYGYTF
>TRBJ2-1|TRBV5-1
CASSSGTSASYNEQFF
>TRBJ2-6|TRBV6-6
CASSYGAISGANVLTF
>TRBJ2-5|TRBV30
CAWSGDGGIFRAQYF
>TRBJ2-1|TRBV27
CASSLRLAGAGGEQFF
>TRBJ1-2|TRBV6-5
CASRPTGDYGYTF